This is a list of T cell receptor beta chains from one sample in a study of cytomegalovirus exposure and HLA in healthy donors. Sequencing used immunoSEQ multiplex PCR; TCRdb keeps in-frame clones, though not all of them. The sample lists roughly 140,000 clones; around 82% were seen once. Sequenced: PBMCs. Receptor source: a woman aged 50 to 65 in good health and CMV-seropositive. CDR3s include the opening cysteine and the closing phenylalanine or tryptophan. Fields, in order: D gene, clone size, V gene, J gene, CDR3 DNA, CDR3 protein. A D gene is named only where the DNA matches it firmly. Expanded clones are given a class, and other clones once, few, many or no size at all.

D: TRBD1; size: .; V: TRBV27; J: TRBJ1-2; DNA: TGTGCCAGCAGTTTGACCGGGACAGTCTTTGTCCCTTATGGCTACACCTTC; CDR3: CASSLTGTVFVPYGYTF
D: TRBD2; size: .; V: TRBV5-6; J: TRBJ2-1; DNA: TGTGCCAGCAGCCTCGGGACTAGCGGGATGGCAGTGCAGTTCTTC; CDR3: CASSLGTSGMAVQFF
D: TRBD1; size: once; V: TRBV5-1; J: TRBJ1-6; DNA: TGCGCCAGCAGCAAAGGGACAGGGGGTAATTCACCCCTCCACTTT; CDR3: CASSKGTGGNSPLHF
D: .; size: .; V: TRBV4-3; J: TRBJ1-2; DNA: TGCGCCAGCAGCTCAGACAGGCTATCTAACTATGGCTACACCTTC; CDR3: CASSSDRLSNYGYTF
D: .; size: .; V: TRBV19; J: TRBJ2-5; DNA: TGTGCCAGTAGTAAAGGACAGTTACAAGAGACCCAGTACTTC; CDR3: CASSKGQLQETQYF
D: .; size: .; V: TRBV7-9; J: TRBJ1-1; DNA: TGTGCCAGCAGCTTAGTGGGGGGTGCGTTAACTGAAGCTTTCTTT; CDR3: CASSLVGGALTEAFF
D: TRBD2; size: few; V: TRBV6-6; J: TRBJ2-7; DNA: TGTGCCAGCAGGGCTACTAGCGGGGGCGAGCAGTACTTC; CDR3: CASRATSGGEQYF
D: .; size: .; V: TRBV9; J: TRBJ1-5; DNA: TGTGCCAGCAGCGCTCAAGGCCGGGGAGAGCCCCAGCATTTT; CDR3: CASSAQGRGEPQHF
D: .; size: once; V: TRBV6-6; J: TRBJ2-7; DNA: TGTGCCAGCAGCCTACTAGTCCACGAGCAGTACTTC; CDR3: CASSLLVHEQYF
D: TRBD1; size: .; V: TRBV2; J: TRBJ1-6; DNA: TGTGCCAGCAGTGCTGGACAGGCAAATAATTCACCCCTCCACTTT; CDR3: CASSAGQANNSPLHF
D: .; size: once; V: TRBV2; J: TRBJ2-7; DNA: TGTGCCAGCAGTGAATCGCCCGACAGGTTTTTGTTCTACGAGCAGTACTTC; CDR3: CASSESPDRFLFYEQYF
D: TRBD2; size: .; V: TRBV5-6; J: TRBJ2-6; DNA: TGTGCCAGCGAACCCGGGGGGGGGCTCCGTGGGGCCAACGTCCTGACTTTC; CDR3: CASEPGGGLRGANVLTF
D: .; size: .; V: TRBV5-6; J: TRBJ1-2; DNA: TGTGCCAGCAGCTTCTTAGGAGGCAGTGATTATGGCTACACCTTC; CDR3: CASSFLGGSDYGYTF
D: .; size: .; V: TRBV7-2; J: TRBJ2-7; DNA: TGTGCCAGCAGCTACTCGACTAAATCCTACGAGCAGTACTTC; CDR3: CASSYSTKSYEQYF
D: .; size: .; V: TRBV27; J: TRBJ1-5; DNA: TGTGCCAGCAGGAGAGATAGCAATCAGCCCCAGCATTTT; CDR3: CASRRDSNQPQHF
D: .; size: .; V: TRBV11-2; J: TRBJ2-1; DNA: TGTGCCAGCAGCTCCGCTGGCCGTACGTACAATGAGCAGTTCTTC; CDR3: CASSSAGRTYNEQFF
D: .; size: .; V: TRBV2; J: TRBJ1-6; DNA: TGTGCCAGCAGTGATTTTGGGCTATCCTATAATTCACCCCTCCACTTT; CDR3: CASSDFGLSYNSPLHF
D: TRBD1; size: .; V: TRBV19; J: TRBJ1-2; DNA: TGTGCCAGTAACTCCGACAGGGGAAATGGCTACACCTTC; CDR3: CASNSDRGNGYTF
D: .; size: .; V: TRBV5-6; J: TRBJ2-7; DNA: TGTGCCAGCAGCTTGTCTCGGGATTCCCTCTACGAGCAGTACTTC; CDR3: CASSLSRDSLYEQYF
D: .; size: .; V: TRBV11-2; J: TRBJ1-1; DNA: TGTGCCAGCAGCCCCGATGCCGGGACTGTGCGAGAGGCTTTCTTT; CDR3: CASSPDAGTVREAFF
D: TRBD2; size: .; V: TRBV27; J: TRBJ2-7; DNA: TGTGCCAGCAGTTTAGGTCTGACTAGCGCTAGCTCCTACGAGCAGTACTTC; CDR3: CASSLGLTSASSYEQYF
D: .; size: .; V: TRBV5-1; J: TRBJ2-1; DNA: TGCGCCAGCAGCGCGGACTGGAGCTCCTACAATGAGCAGTTCTTC; CDR3: CASSADWSSYNEQFF
D: TRBD1; size: .; V: TRBV27; J: TRBJ2-1; DNA: TGTGCCAGCAGTTCTGCAGGGACAGGGTCCTACAATGAGCAGTTCTTC; CDR3: CASSSAGTGSYNEQFF
D: .; size: .; V: TRBV7-6; J: TRBJ2-1; DNA: TGTGCCAGCAGCCGTCGGGGGGCTAATGTTTCTGAGCAGTTCTTC; CDR3: CASSRRGANVSEQFF
D: .; size: few; V: TRBV27; J: TRBJ1-1; DNA: TGTGCCAGCAGTTACTGGCCAGGGGCCGGACCTGAAGCTTTCTTT; CDR3: CASSYWPGAGPEAFF
D: TRBD1; size: .; V: TRBV9; J: TRBJ2-7; DNA: TGTGCCAGCAGCACAGGACAGGGGGGTAACTACGAGCAGTACTTC; CDR3: CASSTGQGGNYEQYF
D: TRBD1; size: .; V: TRBV5-4; J: TRBJ2-5; DNA: TGTGCCAGCAGCCAAAGACAGGGGGCCTGGGAGACCCAGTACTTC; CDR3: CASSQRQGAWETQYF
D: .; size: once; V: TRBV19; J: TRBJ1-6; DNA: TGTGCCAGTAGTACCAAACAGGGTTATAATTCACCCCTCCACTTT; CDR3: CASSTKQGYNSPLHF
D: TRBD2; size: .; V: TRBV4-1; J: TRBJ2-1; DNA: TGCGCCAGCAGCCATCGGTTCAGCGGGGGGTCGGTCTACAATGAGCAGTTCTTC; CDR3: CASSHRFSGGSVYNEQFF
D: TRBD1; size: .; V: TRBV14; J: TRBJ1-6; DNA: TGTGCCAGCAGCCCAACAGGGGGTATTAATTCACCCCTCCACTTT; CDR3: CASSPTGGINSPLHF
D: TRBD1; size: .; V: TRBV5-6; J: TRBJ2-1; DNA: TGTGCCAGCAGCTTCGGGACAGGGTTTGGGAATGAGCAGTTCTTC; CDR3: CASSFGTGFGNEQFF
D: .; size: .; V: TRBV9; J: TRBJ1-1; DNA: TGTGCCAGCAGCCGGGGGAGGGGCGCTGAAGCTTTCTTT; CDR3: CASSRGRGAEAFF
D: TRBD1; size: once; V: TRBV14; J: TRBJ1-2; DNA: TGTGCCAGCAGCCAAGAAATACGGGACAGGAGGAACTATGGCTACACCTTC; CDR3: CASSQEIRDRRNYGYTF
D: TRBD1; size: .; V: TRBV5-6; J: TRBJ2-7; DNA: TGTGCCAGCAGCTTAGGGACAGAACAAATAGGTAAGACCTACGAGCAGTACTTC; CDR3: CASSLGTEQIGKTYEQYF
D: .; size: .; V: TRBV14; J: TRBJ1-2; DNA: TGTGCCAGCAGCCCCCTGACAGGCTATGGCTACACCTTC; CDR3: CASSPLTGYGYTF
D: TRBD1; size: .; V: TRBV27; J: TRBJ2-7; DNA: TGTGCCAGCAGTTTCCACGGACAGGGCTACGAGCAGTACTTC; CDR3: CASSFHGQGYEQYF
D: .; size: .; V: TRBV5-1; J: TRBJ1-1; DNA: TGCGCCAGCAGGAAAGAGAGTGAAGCTTTCTTT; CDR3: CASRKESEAFF
D: .; size: .; V: TRBV6-6; J: TRBJ2-2; DNA: TGTGCCAGCGGGCAGGGGATCGGGGAGCTGTTTTTT; CDR3: CASGQGIGELFF
D: TRBD1; size: .; V: TRBV5-1; J: TRBJ1-1; DNA: TGCGCCAGCAGCTTGATAGGGGGCGAAACTGAAGCTTTCTTT; CDR3: CASSLIGGETEAFF
D: .; size: .; V: TRBV4-1; J: TRBJ1-5; DNA: TGCGCCAGCAGCCCACGACAGGTGGGGAGTCAGCCCCAGCATTTT; CDR3: CASSPRQVGSQPQHF
D: .; size: .; V: TRBV5-5; J: TRBJ1-1; DNA: TGTGCCAGCAGCTTGCAGGCCATGAACACTGAAGCTTTCTTT; CDR3: CASSLQAMNTEAFF
D: .; size: .; V: TRBV10-2; J: TRBJ1-1; DNA: TGCGCCAGCAGTGAGATGGGGGGGCGAGGGACTGAAGCTTTCTTT; CDR3: CASSEMGGRGTEAFF
D: TRBD2; size: .; V: TRBV7-9; J: TRBJ2-2; DNA: TGTGCCAGCAGCTTATCCCCCAGCAGAGGGAGGGACACCGGGGAGCTGTTTTTT; CDR3: CASSLSPSRGRDTGELFF
D: .; size: few; V: TRBV5-1; J: TRBJ1-2; DNA: TGCGCCAGCAGCCCGCGTTCCGGCCTCGGGGAAGGCTACACCTTC; CDR3: CASSPRSGLGEGYTF
D: TRBD1; size: few; V: TRBV6-5; J: TRBJ1-4; DNA: TGTGCCAACTGGTGTCGGACAGGGTATGAAAAACTGTTTTTT; CDR3: CANWCRTGYEKLFF
D: .; size: .; V: TRBV27; J: TRBJ1-1; DNA: TGTGCCAGCAGTTCAGGGTTAAACACTGAAGCTTTCTTT; CDR3: CASSSGLNTEAFF
D: TRBD2; size: .; V: TRBV5-4; J: TRBJ2-1; DNA: TGTGCCAGCAGCTTGGATGCTAGCGGGCGCAATGAGCAGTTCTTC; CDR3: CASSLDASGRNEQFF
D: .; size: .; V: TRBV7-2; J: TRBJ2-3; DNA: TGTGCCAGCAGCGCCGCTTCTAGCCTCACCAGCACAGATACGCAGTATTTT; CDR3: CASSAASSLTSTDTQYF
D: TRBD1; size: .; V: TRBV5-1; J: TRBJ2-7; DNA: TGCGCCAGCAGCTTGACAGGGGGTAGATTCTACGAGCAGTACTTC; CDR3: CASSLTGGRFYEQYF